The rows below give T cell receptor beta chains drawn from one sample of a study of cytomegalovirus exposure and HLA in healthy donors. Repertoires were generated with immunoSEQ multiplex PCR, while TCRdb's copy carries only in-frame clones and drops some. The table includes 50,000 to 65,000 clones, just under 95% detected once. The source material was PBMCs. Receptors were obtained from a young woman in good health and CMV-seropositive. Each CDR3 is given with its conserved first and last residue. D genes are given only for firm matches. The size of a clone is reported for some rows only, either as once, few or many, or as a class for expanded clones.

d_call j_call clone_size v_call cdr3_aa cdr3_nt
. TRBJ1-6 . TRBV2 CASSEYRGANSPLHF TGTGCCAGCAGTGAATATCGGGGAGCTAATTCACCCCTCCACTTT
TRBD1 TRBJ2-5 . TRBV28 CASSAQPGQGAVSETQYF TGTGCCAGCAGTGCCCAGCCCGGACAGGGGGCGGTCAGCGAGACCCAGTACTTC
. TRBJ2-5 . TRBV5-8 CASRQTYGTLQETQYF TGTGCCAGCAGACAAACCTACGGGACTTTGCAAGAGACCCAGTACTTC
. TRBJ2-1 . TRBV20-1 CSASSDNEQFF TGCAGTGCTAGTAGCGACAATGAGCAGTTCTTC
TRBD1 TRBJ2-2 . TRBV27 CASRRQGAATGELFF TGTGCCAGCAGAAGACAGGGGGCGGCGACCGGGGAGCTGTTTTTT
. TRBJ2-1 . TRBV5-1 CASSLEASRYNEQFF TGCGCCAGCAGCTTGGAGGCTAGCCGCTACAATGAGCAGTTCTTC
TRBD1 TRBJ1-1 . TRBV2 CASSERQGILAEAFF TGTGCCAGCAGTGAACGACAGGGGATTTTGGCTGAAGCTTTCTTT
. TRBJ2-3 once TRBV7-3 CASSLGGTDTQYF TGTGCCAGCAGCCTAGGCGGCACAGATACGCAGTATTTT
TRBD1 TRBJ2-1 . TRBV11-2 CASSSTLIGTGTHEQFF TGTGCCAGCAGCTCAACTCTAATCGGGACAGGGACCCATGAGCAGTTCTTC
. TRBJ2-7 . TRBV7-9 CASSLVDSHYEQYF TGTGCCAGCAGCTTAGTAGACAGCCACTACGAGCAGTACTTC
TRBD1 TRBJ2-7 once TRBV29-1 CSVEQGVPYEQYF TGCAGCGTAGAACAGGGGGTCCCCTACGAGCAGTACTTC
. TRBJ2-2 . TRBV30 CAWSSGPYTGELFF TGTGCCTGGAGTAGCGGGCCCTACACCGGGGAGCTGTTTTTT
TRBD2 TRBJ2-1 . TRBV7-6 CASSRLAGGSYNEQFF TGTGCCAGCAGCCGACTAGCGGGTGGGTCCTACAATGAGCAGTTCTTC
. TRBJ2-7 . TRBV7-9 CATTNLTTPHSSYEQYF TGTGCCACCACCAATTTGACTACACCCCACAGCTCCTACGAGCAGTACTTC
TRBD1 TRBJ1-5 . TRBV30 CAWDGGQGGKGNQPQHF TGTGCCTGGGACGGGGGACAGGGAGGTAAGGGCAATCAGCCCCAGCATTTT
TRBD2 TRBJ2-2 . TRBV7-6 CASSGTSAVTGELFF TGTGCCAGCAGCGGGACTAGCGCGGTGACCGGGGAGCTGTTTTTT
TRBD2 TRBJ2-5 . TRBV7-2 CASSWAGEETQYF TGTGCCAGCAGCTGGGCGGGGGAAGAGACCCAGTACTTC
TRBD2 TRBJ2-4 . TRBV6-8 CASQDSQRGLVAKNIQYF TGTGCCAGTCAGGACAGCCAGCGGGGGCTTGTAGCCAAAAACATTCAGTACTTC
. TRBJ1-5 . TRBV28 CASKVLDQPQHF TGTGCCAGCAAAGTTTTAGATCAGCCCCAGCATTTT
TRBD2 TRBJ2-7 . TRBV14 CASSQDSGRFYEQYF TGTGCCAGCAGCCAAGACAGCGGGAGGTTTTACGAGCAGTACTTC
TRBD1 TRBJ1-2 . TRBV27 CASSSPGQANYGYTF TGTGCCAGCAGTTCACCCGGACAGGCTAACTATGGCTACACCTTC
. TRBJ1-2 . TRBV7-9 CASSLGETLGGGGYTF TGTGCCAGCAGCTTAGGAGAGACCTTAGGAGGAGGTGGCTACACCTTC
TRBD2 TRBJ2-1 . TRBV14 CATSSLAGAFGEQFF TGTGCCACCAGCAGTCTAGCGGGGGCTTTCGGTGAGCAGTTCTTC
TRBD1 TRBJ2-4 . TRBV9 CASSLGQGDRGDIQYF TGTGCCAGCAGCTTAGGACAGGGGGATCGTGGTGACATTCAGTACTTC
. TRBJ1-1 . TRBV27 CASSWTVNTEAFF TGTGCCAGCAGTTGGACAGTGAACACTGAAGCTTTCTTT
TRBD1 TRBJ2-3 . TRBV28 CASRLGTGLTDTQYF TGTGCCAGCAGACTCGGGACAGGGCTCACAGATACGCAGTATTTT
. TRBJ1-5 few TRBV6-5 CASSYQTGKGQPQHF TGTGCCAGCAGTTACCAAACAGGGAAGGGTCAGCCCCAGCATTTT
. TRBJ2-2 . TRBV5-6 CASSPQTGLGELFF TGTGCCAGCAGCCCCCAGACGGGTCTGGGGGAGCTGTTTTTT
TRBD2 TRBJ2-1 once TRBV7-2 CASSSRGSSYNEQFF TGTGCCAGCAGTTCGCGGGGGAGCTCCTACAATGAGCAGTTCTTC
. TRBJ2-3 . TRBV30 CAWSVGDSTDTQYF TGTGCCTGGAGTGTTGGGGACTCCACAGATACGCAGTATTTT
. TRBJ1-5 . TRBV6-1 CASSGENQPQHF TGTGCCAGCTCCGGGGAGAATCAGCCCCAGCATTTT
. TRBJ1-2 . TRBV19 CASRRDSYGYTF TGTGCCAGTCGACGGGATAGCTATGGCTACACCTTC
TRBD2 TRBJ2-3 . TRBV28 CASSLGTTGYAQYF TGTGCCAGCAGTTTAGGGACTACTGGGTATGCGCAGTATTTT
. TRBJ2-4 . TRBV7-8 CASSLGLGIQYF TGTGCCAGCAGCTTAGGTCTCGGCATTCAGTACTTC
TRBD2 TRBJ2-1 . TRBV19 CASRRDRTSGSNEQFF TGTGCCAGTAGAAGAGATCGGACTAGCGGGAGTAATGAGCAGTTCTTC
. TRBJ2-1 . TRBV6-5 CASSLAWGTPNEQFF TGTGCCAGCAGTCTAGCATGGGGGACTCCCAATGAGCAGTTCTTC